The 23 T cell receptor beta chains listed next were all sequenced from one sample in a study of identical twins. TCRdb reprocessed the 5' RACE reads with MiXCR, giving one entry per CDR3 protein. The sample gives approximately 490,000 distinct CDR3 sequences, about a fifth of which show up once; 0.48% is in the top ten. The same sample was also studied in work on yellow fever vaccine responses in identical twins.

The sample taken for sequencing was CD4+ T cells sorted from blood. These TCRs come from a woman between 18 and 29 years old in good health.

In this sample, this clonotype turned up a few times. The CDR3, as DNA: TGTGCCAGCAGGGGAGGGACAGGGCCCGGGGAGCTGTTTTTT. It encodes CASRGGTGPGELFF. This chain joins TRBV12-3 or TRBV12-4 and TRBJ2-2; 9 nucleotides align to TRBD1. V trimming: 6 bases; J trimming: 6 bases; junction bases outside the gene matches: 5. The CDR3 is 14 amino acids.

The sample holds a few counts of this clonotype. This chain connects TRBV28 to TRBJ1-2, with TRBD1 as a possible D gene (6 bases). The ends were cut back, 4 bases at V and 2 bases at J, with 14 bases in the middle. CDR1 is MDHEN and CDR2 is SYDVKM in the germline V gene. The CDR3 consists of 15 residues. The chain's CDR3 is CASSSTRTENYGYTF. The CDR3 DNA reads as TGTGCCAGCAGTTCCACCCGGACAGAAAACTATGGCTACACCTTC.

The chain recombines TRBV19 with TRBJ2-7; D gene uncertain. Deletions cut 6 bases from V and 2 bases from J, with 8 bases between. CDR3 length: 12 residues. The germline V gene has CDR1 LNHDA and CDR2 SQIVND (reference sequence). In DNA form, the CDR3 reads TGTGCCAGTAGGGGAAGTACCTACGAGCAGTACTTC. Its translation: CASRGSTYEQYF. The variable domain in full, with the rest retrieved from reference TRBV19 and TRBJ2-7, is DGGITQSPKYLFRKEGQNVTLSCEQNLNHDAMYWYRQDPGQGLRLIYYSQIVNDFQKGDIAEGYSVSREKKESFPLTVTSAQKNPTAFYLCASRGSTYEQYFGPGTRLTVT.

This clonotype has more than one count but fewer than ten. J is TRBJ1-4 and V is TRBV5-1; D call uncertain. This CDR3 contains 13 residues. V gave up 0 bases and J gave up 10 bases, with 10 bases separating them. CDR1 SGHRS and CDR2 YFSETQ come from the germline V gene. The CDR3 nucleotides are TGCGCCAGCAGCTTGGAAAGCCATGGAAAACTGTTTTTT. Translation gives CASSLESHGKLFF. Looking up the rest from reference TRBV5-1 and TRBJ1-4 gives the full variable domain: KAGVTQTPRYLIKTRGQQVTLSCSPISGHRSVSWYQQTPGQGLQFLFEYFSETQRNKGNFPGRFSGRQFSNSRSEMNVSTLELGDSALYLCASSLESHGKLFFGSGTQLSVL.

The chain uses TRBV20-1 and TRBJ2-7; D assignment may be TRBD1 or TRBD2 (6 bases each). This CDR3 comprises 13 residues. From germline, CDR1 is DFQATT and CDR2 SNEGSKA (reference sequence). The V and J ends lost 7 bases and 4 bases respectively, with 17 bases between them. CDR3 sequence: CSGRGPGAYEQYF. CDR3 nucleotides: TGCAGTGGAAGAGGCCCGGGGGCTTACGAGCAGTACTTC.

CDR3 protein: CASSLSAGGLETQYF. The CDR3 DNA reads as TGTGCCAGCAGTTTATCGGCGGGGGGCCTTGAGACCCAGTACTTC. The chain recombines TRBV27 with TRBJ2-5; 8 bases fit TRBD2. V was clipped by 0 bases and J by 5 bases; unmatched bases: 5. CDR1 is MNHEY and CDR2 is SMNVEV in the germline V gene (reference sequence). This CDR3 region has 15 residues.

This clonotype was detected many times. The chain links TRBV7-9 to TRBJ1-4; D unresolved. The length of the CDR3 is 15 residues. From germline, CDR1 is SEHNR and CDR2 FQNEAQ (reference sequence). Trimming took off 1 base at V and 5 bases at J, with 11 bases between the two ends. Here the CDR3 DNA reads TGTGCCAGCAGCTTAGGCGGGGTTGGGAATGAAAAACTGTTTTTT. Translated, it gives CASSLGGVGNEKLFF. The entire variable domain, with the rest obtained from reference TRBV7-9 and TRBJ1-4, is as follows: DTGVSQNPRHKITKRGQNVTFRCDPISEHNRLYWYRQTLGQGPEFLTYFQNEAQLEKSRLLSDRFSAERPKGSFSTLEIQRTEQGDSAMYLCASSLGGVGNEKLFFGSGTQLSVL.

The chain employs TRBV25-1 and TRBJ2-7; D not certain. V gave up 2 bases and J gave up 5 bases, with 10 bases separating them. Looked up from germline, CDR1 is MGHDK and CDR2 is SYGVNS. The CDR3 contains 13 residues. The CDR3 DNA sequence: TGTGCCAGCAGTGAAAATGGGGTCCACGAGCAGTACTTC. Protein product: CASSENGVHEQYF.

Here the CDR3 DNA reads TGTGCCAGCACTAGACAGGCCCAGAGCTCCTACGAGCAGTACGTC. This gives the protein CASTRQAQSSYEQYV. The chain is built from TRBV2 and TRBJ2-7; D perhaps matches TRBD1 (6 bases). V lost 7 bases and J lost 0, with 16 bases in between. The CDR3 sequence is 15 residues long. Germline lookup yields CDR1 SNHLY and CDR2 FYNNEI.

This rearrangement joins TRBV11-2 to TRBJ2-3; 7 positions agree with TRBD2. The germline CDR1 and CDR2 sequences are SGHAT and FQNNGV. The CDR3 is 15 amino acids. J was trimmed by 4 bases and V by 4 bases; bases with no gene match: 8. CDR3 coding DNA: TGTGCCAGCAGCTCACCCGGGACTAAGTCAGATACGCAGTATTTT. It is translated as CASSSPGTKSDTQYF.

The CDR3: CSVSQGAGTEAFF. DNA of the CDR3: TGCAGCGTTTCACAGGGGGCGGGCACTGAAGCTTTCTTT. The chain combines TRBV29-1 with TRBJ1-1; TRBD1 matches at 9 bases. CDR1 is SQVTM, CDR2 ANQGSEA, per germline. Germline trimming cut 5 bases from V and 4 bases from J; bases unmatched to any gene: 5. The CDR3 totals 13 residues.

This clonotype was seen only a few times. The V and J genes are TRBV15 and TRBJ2-7; 7 bases agree with TRBD2. Germline lookup yields CDR1 LNHNV and CDR2 YYDKDF (reference sequence). The CDR3 sequence is 18 residues long. V lost 4 bases and J lost 6; bases outside the gene matches: 21. The CDR3 nucleotides are TGTGCCACCAGCACCGAAGCGGGGACGGAGGGGCTTACTATCGAGCAGTACTTC. Its translation is CATSTEAGTEGLTIEQYF.

The V gene is TRBV5-1, the J gene TRBJ2-1, with 7 nucleotides matching TRBD2. J lost 0 bases, V lost 3 bases, and 12 bases had no gene match. Germline CDR1 reads SGHRS; CDR2 reads YFSETQ. CDR3 length equals 18 residues. The DNA of the CDR3 is TGCGCCAGCAGCTCGAGCTCGGTGGGGGGGAGCTCCTACAATGAGCAGTTCTTC. Translation: CASSSSSVGGSSYNEQFF. The full variable domain, completed using reference TRBV5-1 and TRBJ2-1, is KAGVTQTPRYLIKTRGQQVTLSCSPISGHRSVSWYQQTPGQGLQFLFEYFSETQRNKGNFPGRFSGRQFSNSRSEMNVSTLELGDSALYLCASSSSSVGGSSYNEQFFGPGTRLTVL.

A few counts support this clonotype. The genes are TRBV20-1 and TRBJ1-5; possibly TRBD1 for D (6 bases). Trimming removed 8 bases from V and 6 bases from J, with 23 bases in between. CDR1 and CDR2 from the germline V gene are DFQATT and SNEGSKA (reference sequence). The CDR3 is 15 amino acids. CDR3 amino acids: CSPIPAGAYFQPQHF. CDR3 bases: TGCAGTCCCATCCCGGCGGGGGCGTACTTTCAGCCCCAGCATTTT.

This clonotype was seen many times. The rearrangement links TRBV12-3 or TRBV12-4 to TRBJ2-2; D might be TRBD1 (5 bases). Between the trimmed V and J ends, which lost 5 bases and 3 bases, there was a span of 7 bases. The CDR3 covers 13 residues. This CDR3 reads CASSRGYTGELFF. In DNA, the CDR3 is TGTGCCAGCAGTAGGGGTTACACCGGGGAGCTGTTTTTT.

The chain uses TRBV25-1 and TRBJ1-4, with TRBD1 as a possible D gene (5 bases). The germline CDR1 and CDR2 sequences are MGHDK and SYGVNS. The CDR3 loop spans 14 amino acids. The V gene lost 5 bases and the J gene lost 1 base, with 8 bases spanning the gap. DNA for the CDR3: TGTGCCAGCAGTTCAGGGATAACTAATGAAAAACTGTTTTTT. Protein: CASSSGITNEKLFF.

The rearrangement joins TRBV5-1 to TRBJ2-2; D ambiguous. Between the trimmed V and J ends, which lost 0 bases and 0 bases, there was a span of 15 bases. Germline CDR1 is SGHRS and CDR2 is YFSETQ. This CDR3 is 18 amino acids long. CDR3 amino acids: CASSLAGLRQSNTGELFF. CDR3 in DNA: TGCGCCAGCAGCTTGGCGGGTCTGAGACAATCGAACACCGGGGAGCTGTTTTTT.

This sequence joins TRBV12-3 or TRBV12-4 and TRBJ2-7; TRBD1 is a possible D gene (5 bases). This CDR3 is 15 amino acids long. Trimming shortened V by 7 bases and J by 1 base, and 17 bases separated the two germline ends. CDR3 in amino acids: CASTWGSLPSYEQYF. DNA for the CDR3: TGTGCCAGCACCTGGGGCTCCTTGCCTTCCTACGAGCAGTACTTC.

The CDR3 DNA reads as TGTGCCAGCAGCTCCCGGGGGGGACAGGGCACCTACGAGCAGTACTTC. Its protein is CASSSRGGQGTYEQYF. The rearrangement uses TRBV7-8 and TRBJ2-7, with D tentatively TRBD1 (9 bases). Germline values: CDR1 SGHVS, CDR2 FQNEAQ. The ends were cut back, 4 bases at V and 2 bases at J, with 18 bases in the middle. This CDR3 region has 16 residues.

The rearrangement joins TRBV5-1 to TRBJ2-3; tentatively, D is TRBD1 or TRBD2 (5 bases each). The V gene's germline CDR1 is SGHRS and CDR2 YFSETQ. The CDR3 runs 15 residues. The ends were cut back, 4 bases at V and 0 bases at J, with 12 bases in the middle. The CDR3 sequence is CASSPTGTSTDTQYF. Here the CDR3 DNA reads TGCGCCAGCAGCCCTACCGGGACCAGCACAGATACGCAGTATTTT.

This clonotype was detected a few times. J is TRBJ2-5 and V is TRBV5-1; 10 nucleotides align to TRBD2. The CDR3 has 16 residues. Germline values: CDR1 SGHRS, CDR2 YFSETQ. The V gene end was trimmed by 1 base and the J gene end by 2 bases; junction bases not matched to a gene: 5. The CDR3 is CASSLLGTSAQETQYF. The CDR3 DNA reads TGCGCCAGCAGCTTGTTAGGGACTAGCGCGCAAGAGACCCAGTACTTC.

This chain links TRBV20-1 with TRBJ1-1; possibly TRBD1 for D (5 bases). CDR3 length equals 15 residues. Germline lookup yields CDR1 DFQATT and CDR2 SNEGSKA (reference sequence). The V end lost 1 base, the J end lost 5 bases, and 17 bases lay between the germline ends. The CDR3 spells CSARVEGTWGTEAFF. The CDR3 nucleotides read TGCAGTGCTAGAGTTGAGGGTACCTGGGGGACTGAAGCTTTCTTT.

Of note for this clonotype: This clone may be a read error of a much larger clone one base away. The V gene is TRBV20-1, the J gene TRBJ2-2; D is possibly TRBD1 or TRBD2 (5 bases each). V lost 3 bases and J 5 bases, leaving 19 bases between the germline ends. Germline-derived CDR1 and CDR2 are DFQATT and SNEGSKA (reference sequence). The CDR3 runs 16 residues. The CDR3 loop reads CSARSGAGWGTGELFF. CDR3 nucleotide sequence: TGCAGTGCTAGGTCCGGGGCAGGATGGGGTACCGGGGAGCTGTTTTTT.